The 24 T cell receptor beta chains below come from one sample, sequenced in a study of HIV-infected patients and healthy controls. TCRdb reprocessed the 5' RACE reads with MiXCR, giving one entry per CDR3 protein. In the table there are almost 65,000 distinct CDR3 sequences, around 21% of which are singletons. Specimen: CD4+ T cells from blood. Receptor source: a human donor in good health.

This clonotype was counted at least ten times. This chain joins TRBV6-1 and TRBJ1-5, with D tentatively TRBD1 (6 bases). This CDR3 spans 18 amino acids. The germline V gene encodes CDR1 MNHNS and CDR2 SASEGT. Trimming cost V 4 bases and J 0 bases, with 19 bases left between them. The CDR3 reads CASSARILGQSSNQPQHF. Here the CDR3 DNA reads TGTGCCAGCAGTGCGCGAATCTTGGGACAATCTAGCAATCAGCCCCAGCATTTT.

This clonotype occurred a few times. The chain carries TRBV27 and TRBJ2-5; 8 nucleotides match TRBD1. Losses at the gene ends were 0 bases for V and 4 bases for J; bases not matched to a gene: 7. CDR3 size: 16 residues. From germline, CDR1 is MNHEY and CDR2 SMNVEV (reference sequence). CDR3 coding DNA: TGTGCCAGCAGTTTATCTCGACAGGGGAGTGGAGAGACCCAGTACTTC. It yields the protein CASSLSRQGSGETQYF.

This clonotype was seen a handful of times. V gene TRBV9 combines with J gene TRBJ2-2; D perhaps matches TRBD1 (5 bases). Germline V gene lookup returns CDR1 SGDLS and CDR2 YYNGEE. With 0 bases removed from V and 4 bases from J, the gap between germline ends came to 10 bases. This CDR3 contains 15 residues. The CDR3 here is CASSVEGAVTGELFF. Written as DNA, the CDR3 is TGTGCCAGCAGCGTAGAAGGGGCGGTCACCGGGGAGCTGTTTTTT. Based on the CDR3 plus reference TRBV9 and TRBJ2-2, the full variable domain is DSGVTQTPKHLITATGQRVTLRCSPRSGDLSVYWYQQSLDQGLQFLIQYYNGEERAKGNILERFSAQQFPDLHSELNLSSLELGDSALYFCASSVEGAVTGELFFGEGSRLTVL.

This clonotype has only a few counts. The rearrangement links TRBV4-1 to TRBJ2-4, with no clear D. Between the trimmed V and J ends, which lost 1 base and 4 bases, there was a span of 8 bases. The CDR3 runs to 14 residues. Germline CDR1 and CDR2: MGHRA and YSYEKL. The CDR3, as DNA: TGCGCCAGCAGCCAAGGTGGATCAAAAAACATTCAGTACTTC. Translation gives CASSQGGSKNIQYF.

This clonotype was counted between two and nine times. The CDR3 sequence is CAWSRRQGSYEQYF. In DNA form, the CDR3 reads TGTGCCTGGAGTCGGCGACAGGGGAGCTACGAGCAGTACTTC. The gene calls are TRBV30 and TRBJ2-7; 8 bases match TRBD1. Germline lookup yields CDR1 GTSNPN and CDR2 SVGIG (reference sequence). The CDR3 is made up of 14 amino acids. Trimming removed 2 bases from V and 3 bases from J; junction bases left unmatched: 6. The whole variable domain, filled in from reference TRBV30 and TRBJ2-7, reads SQTIHQWPATLVQPVGSPLSLECTVEGTSNPNLYWYRQAAGRGLQLLFYSVGIGQISSEVPQNLSASRPQDRQFILSSKKLLLSDSGFYLCAWSRRQGSYEQYFGPGTRLTVT.

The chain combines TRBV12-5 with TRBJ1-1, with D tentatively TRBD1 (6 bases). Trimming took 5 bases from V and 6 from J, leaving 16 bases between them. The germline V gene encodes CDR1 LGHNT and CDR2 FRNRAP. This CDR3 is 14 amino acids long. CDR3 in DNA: TGTGCTAGTGGTGGGGACACGGACATCCCTGAAGCTTTCTTT. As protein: CASGGDTDIPEAFF.

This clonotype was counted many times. CDR3 residues: CASSQGGLAYNEQFF. CDR3 nucleotide sequence: TGTGCCAGCAGCCAAGGTGGCCTAGCCTACAATGAGCAGTTCTTC. The chain employs TRBV3-1 and TRBJ2-1; no firm D call. V was clipped by 1 base and J by 2 bases, with 9 bases between them. The CDR3 runs to 15 residues. Germline assignment: CDR1 LGHDT and CDR2 YNNKEL (reference sequence).

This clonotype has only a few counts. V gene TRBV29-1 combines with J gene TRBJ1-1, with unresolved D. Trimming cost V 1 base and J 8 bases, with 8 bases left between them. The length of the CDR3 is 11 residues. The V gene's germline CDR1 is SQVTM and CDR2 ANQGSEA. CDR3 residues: CSVEGPDEAFF. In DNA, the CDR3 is TGCAGCGTTGAAGGTCCGGACGAAGCTTTCTTT.

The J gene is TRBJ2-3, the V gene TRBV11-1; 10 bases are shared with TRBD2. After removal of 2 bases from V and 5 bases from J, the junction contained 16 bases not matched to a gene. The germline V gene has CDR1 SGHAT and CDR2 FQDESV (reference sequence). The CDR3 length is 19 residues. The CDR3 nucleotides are TGTGCCAGCAGCTTACGTCGCGACCAACTAGCGGGATATGTAGATACGCAGTATTTT. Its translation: CASSLRRDQLAGYVDTQYF.

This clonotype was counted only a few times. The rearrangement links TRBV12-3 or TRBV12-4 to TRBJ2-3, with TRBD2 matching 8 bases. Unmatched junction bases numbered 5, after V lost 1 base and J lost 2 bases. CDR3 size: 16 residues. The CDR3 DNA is TGTGCCAGCAGTTTAGAAGGGACTAGGCCCACAGATACGCAGTATTTT. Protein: CASSLEGTRPTDTQYF.

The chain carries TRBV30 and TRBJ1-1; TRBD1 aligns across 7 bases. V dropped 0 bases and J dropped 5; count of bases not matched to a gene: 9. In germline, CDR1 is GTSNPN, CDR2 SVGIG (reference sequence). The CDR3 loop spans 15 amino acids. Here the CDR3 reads CAWSVRGGWWTEAFF. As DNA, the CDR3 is TGTGCCTGGAGTGTACGAGGGGGCTGGTGGACTGAAGCTTTCTTT.

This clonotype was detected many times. The CDR3 region is CASSFRDRVYEQYF. The CDR3 coding sequence is TGTGCCAGCAGCTTCCGGGACAGGGTGTACGAGCAGTACTTC. The gene calls are TRBV7-9 and TRBJ2-7; TRBD1 agrees at 9 bases. CDR1 is SEHNR, CDR2 FQNEAQ, per germline (reference sequence). CDR3 length equals 14 residues. V trimming: 3 bases; J trimming: 4 bases; junction bases outside the gene matches: 4. The full variable domain, in which reference TRBV7-9 and TRBJ2-7 provide the parts outside the CDR3, is DTGVSQNPRHKITKRGQNVTFRCDPISEHNRLYWYRQTLGQGPEFLTYFQNEAQLEKSRLLSDRFSAERPKGSFSTLEIQRTEQGDSAMYLCASSFRDRVYEQYFGPGTRLTVT.

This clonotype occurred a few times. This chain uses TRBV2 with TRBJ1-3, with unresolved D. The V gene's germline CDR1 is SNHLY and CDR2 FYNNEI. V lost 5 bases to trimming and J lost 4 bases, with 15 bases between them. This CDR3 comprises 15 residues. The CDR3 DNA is TGTGCCAGCAGTTCGCAGATTCTCTCGGGAAACACCATATATTTT. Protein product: CASSSQILSGNTIYF. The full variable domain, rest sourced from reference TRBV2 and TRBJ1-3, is EPEVTQTPSHQVTQMGQEVILRCVPISNHLYFYWYRQILGQKVEFLVSFYNNEISEKSEIFDDQFSVERPDGSNFTLKIRSTKLEDSAMYFCASSSQILSGNTIYFGEGSWLTVV.

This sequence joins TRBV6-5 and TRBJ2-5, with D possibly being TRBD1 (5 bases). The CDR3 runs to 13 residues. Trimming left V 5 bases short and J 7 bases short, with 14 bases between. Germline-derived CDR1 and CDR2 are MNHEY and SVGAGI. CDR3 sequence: CASSLPAQGTQYF. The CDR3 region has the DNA TGTGCCAGCAGTCTCCCGGCCCAGGGGACCCAGTACTTC.

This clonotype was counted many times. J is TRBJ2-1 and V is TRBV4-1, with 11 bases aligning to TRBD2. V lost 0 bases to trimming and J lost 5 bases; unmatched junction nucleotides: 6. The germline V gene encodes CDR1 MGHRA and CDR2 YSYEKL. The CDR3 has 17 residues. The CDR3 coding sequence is TGCGCCAGCAGCCAAGATCAACTAGCGGGAGCGGACAATGAGCAGTTCTTC. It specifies CASSQDQLAGADNEQFF.

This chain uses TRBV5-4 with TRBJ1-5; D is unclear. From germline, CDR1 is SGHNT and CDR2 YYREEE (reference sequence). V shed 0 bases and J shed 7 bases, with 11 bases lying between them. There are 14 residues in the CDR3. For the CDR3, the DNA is TGTGCCAGCAGCTTGGGGCCCCAAAGGCAGCCCCAGCATTTT. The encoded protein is CASSLGPQRQPQHF. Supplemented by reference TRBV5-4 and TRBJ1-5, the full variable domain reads ETGVTQSPTHLIKTRGQQVTLRCSSQSGHNTVSWYQQALGQGPQFIFQYYREEENGRGNFPPRFSGLQFPNYSSELNVNALELDDSALYLCASSLGPQRQPQHFGDGTRLSIL.

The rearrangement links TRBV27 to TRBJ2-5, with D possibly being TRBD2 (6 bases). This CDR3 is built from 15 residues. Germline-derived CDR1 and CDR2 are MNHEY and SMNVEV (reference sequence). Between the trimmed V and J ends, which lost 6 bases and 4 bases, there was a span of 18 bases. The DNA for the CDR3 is TGTGCCAGCAGCCCCGGGGGACGGCCCCCAGAGACCCAGTACTTC. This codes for CASSPGGRPPETQYF.

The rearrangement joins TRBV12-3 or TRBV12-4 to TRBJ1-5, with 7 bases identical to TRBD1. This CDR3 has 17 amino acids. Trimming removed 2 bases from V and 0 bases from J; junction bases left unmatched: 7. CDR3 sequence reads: CASSLRQGGYSNQPQHF. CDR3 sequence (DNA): TGTGCCAGCAGTTTACGCCAGGGGGGATATAGCAATCAGCCCCAGCATTTT.

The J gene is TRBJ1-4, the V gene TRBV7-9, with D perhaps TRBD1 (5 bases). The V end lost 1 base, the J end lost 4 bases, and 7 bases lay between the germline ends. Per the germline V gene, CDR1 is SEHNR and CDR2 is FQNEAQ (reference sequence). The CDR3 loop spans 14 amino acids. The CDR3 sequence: CASSLGQLNEKLFF. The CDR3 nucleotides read TGTGCCAGCAGCTTAGGACAGCTTAATGAAAAACTGTTTTTT.

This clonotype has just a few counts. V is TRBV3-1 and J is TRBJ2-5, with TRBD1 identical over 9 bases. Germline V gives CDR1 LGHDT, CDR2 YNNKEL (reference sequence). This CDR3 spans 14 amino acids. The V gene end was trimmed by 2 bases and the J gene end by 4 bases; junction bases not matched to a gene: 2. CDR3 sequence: CASSQRTGVETQYF. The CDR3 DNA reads TGTGCCAGCAGCCAAAGGACAGGGGTAGAGACCCAGTACTTC.

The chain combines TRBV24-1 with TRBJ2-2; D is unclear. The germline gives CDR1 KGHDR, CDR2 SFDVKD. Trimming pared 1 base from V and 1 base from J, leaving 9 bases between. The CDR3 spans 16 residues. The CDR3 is CATSDFGTENTGELFF. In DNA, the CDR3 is TGTGCCACCAGTGATTTCGGAACAGAGAACACCGGGGAGCTGTTTTTT.

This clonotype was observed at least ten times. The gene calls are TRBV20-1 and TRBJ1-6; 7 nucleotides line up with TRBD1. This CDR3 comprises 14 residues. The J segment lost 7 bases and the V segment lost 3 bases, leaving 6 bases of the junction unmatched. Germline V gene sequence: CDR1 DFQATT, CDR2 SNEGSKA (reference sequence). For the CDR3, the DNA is TGCAGTGCTAGCCTCTCGACAGGGAATTCACCCCTCCACTTT. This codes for CSASLSTGNSPLHF.

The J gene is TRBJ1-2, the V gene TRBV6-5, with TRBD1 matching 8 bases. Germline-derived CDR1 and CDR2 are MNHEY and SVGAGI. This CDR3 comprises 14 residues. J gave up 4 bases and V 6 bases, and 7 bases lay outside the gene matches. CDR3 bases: TGTGCCAGCAGCTCAGGACAGGGACGCTATGGCTACACCTTC. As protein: CASSSGQGRYGYTF.

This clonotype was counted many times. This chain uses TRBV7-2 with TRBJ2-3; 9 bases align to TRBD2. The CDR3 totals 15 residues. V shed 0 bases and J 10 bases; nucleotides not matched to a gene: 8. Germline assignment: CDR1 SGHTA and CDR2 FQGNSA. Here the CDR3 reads CASSLAISGSHPQYF. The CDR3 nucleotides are TGTGCCAGCAGCTTAGCGATTAGCGGGAGCCATCCGCAGTATTTT.